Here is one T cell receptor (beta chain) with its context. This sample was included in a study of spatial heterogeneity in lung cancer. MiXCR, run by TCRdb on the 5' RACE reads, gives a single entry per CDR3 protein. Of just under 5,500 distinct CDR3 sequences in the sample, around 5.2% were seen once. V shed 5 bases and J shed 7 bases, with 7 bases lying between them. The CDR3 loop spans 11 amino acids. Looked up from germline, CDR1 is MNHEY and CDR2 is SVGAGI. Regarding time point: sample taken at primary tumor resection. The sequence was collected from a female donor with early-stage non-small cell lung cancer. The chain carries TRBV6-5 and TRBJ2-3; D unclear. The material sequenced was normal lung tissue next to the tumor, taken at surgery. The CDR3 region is CASSTRNTQYF. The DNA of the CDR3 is TGTGCCAGCAGTACGAGGAATACGCAGTATTTT.